Listed below are T cell receptor beta chains from one sample, sequenced in a study of cytomegalovirus exposure and HLA in healthy donors. The method was immunoSEQ multiplex PCR; TCRdb's version includes in-frame clones alone and lacks a portion of them. This sample contains more than 100,000 clones. Sample: PBMCs. The source of these receptors is a man in his late teens or twenties in good health and CMV-seronegative. CDR3s include the opening cysteine and the closing phenylalanine or tryptophan. Fields, in order: V gene, J gene, D gene, CDR3 length, CDR3 DNA, CDR3 protein. A D gene is named only where the DNA matches it firmly.

v_call: TRBV7-9; j_call: TRBJ2-1; d_call: .; cdr3_length: 15; cdr3_nt: TGTGCCAGCAGCTTAGGGGCGGGTGCCGCCAATGAGCAGTTCTTC; cdr3_aa: CASSLGAGAANEQFF
v_call: TRBV15; j_call: TRBJ2-3; d_call: .; cdr3_length: 13; cdr3_nt: TGTGCCACCAGCAGAGCCTGGGTGGGGCCGCAGTATTTT; cdr3_aa: CATSRAWVGPQYF
v_call: TRBV11-3; j_call: TRBJ2-7; d_call: .; cdr3_length: 15; cdr3_nt: TGTGCCAGCAGCTTAATGCCCGGGGTGGGCTACGAGCAGTACTTC; cdr3_aa: CASSLMPGVGYEQYF
v_call: TRBV5-4; j_call: TRBJ2-1; d_call: TRBD2; cdr3_length: 16; cdr3_nt: TGTGCCAGCAGCTGGTCGACTAGCGGGAGGGCCCGGGAGCAGTTCTTC; cdr3_aa: CASSWSTSGRAREQFF
v_call: TRBV6-5; j_call: TRBJ2-5; d_call: TRBD1; cdr3_length: 12; cdr3_nt: TGTGCCAGCACGACAGGGCAGGAGACCCAGTACTTC; cdr3_aa: CASTTGQETQYF
v_call: TRBV4-1; j_call: TRBJ2-5; d_call: .; cdr3_length: 16; cdr3_nt: TGCGCCAGCAGCCAAAACCTATTCACTCGCCAAGAGACCCAGTACTTC; cdr3_aa: CASSQNLFTRQETQYF
v_call: TRBV4-1; j_call: TRBJ1-2; d_call: TRBD1; cdr3_length: 15; cdr3_nt: TGCGCCAGCAGCCTTCGAGAGGACAGGGTGGGTGGCTACACCTTC; cdr3_aa: CASSLREDRVGGYTF
v_call: TRBV7-9; j_call: TRBJ1-5; d_call: TRBD1; cdr3_length: 15; cdr3_nt: TGTGCCAGCAGCTATCAGGGGGGCAGCAATCAGCCCCAGCATTTT; cdr3_aa: CASSYQGGSNQPQHF
v_call: TRBV6-5; j_call: TRBJ1-5; d_call: TRBD1; cdr3_length: 14; cdr3_nt: TGTGCCAGCAAACCGGACAGGGGGCTTCAGCCCCAGCATTTT; cdr3_aa: CASKPDRGLQPQHF
v_call: TRBV4-1; j_call: TRBJ1-2; d_call: .; cdr3_length: 15; cdr3_nt: TGCGCCAGCAGCCAAGTTTCCCAGGGTTTTAGCGGCTACACCTTC; cdr3_aa: CASSQVSQGFSGYTF
v_call: TRBV6-5; j_call: TRBJ1-1; d_call: .; cdr3_length: 16; cdr3_nt: TGTGCCAGCAGTTACCCGACACAGGGAATGAACACTGAAGCTTTCTTT; cdr3_aa: CASSYPTQGMNTEAFF
v_call: TRBV7-2; j_call: TRBJ1-2; d_call: .; cdr3_length: 14; cdr3_nt: TGTGCCAGCAGCTTTGAGCCGCGGGGCTATGGCTACACCTTC; cdr3_aa: CASSFEPRGYGYTF
v_call: TRBV6-6; j_call: TRBJ2-5; d_call: .; cdr3_length: 13; cdr3_nt: TGTGCCAGCAGCCACGAGGGGGGGGAGACCCAGTACTTC; cdr3_aa: CASSHEGGETQYF
v_call: TRBV27; j_call: TRBJ1-1; d_call: .; cdr3_length: 13; cdr3_nt: TGTGCCAGCAGTTTATACGGGAACACTGAAGCTTTCTTT; cdr3_aa: CASSLYGNTEAFF
v_call: TRBV9; j_call: TRBJ1-1; d_call: .; cdr3_length: 14; cdr3_nt: TGTGCCAGCAGCGTAGAAGACAGGAACACTGAAGCTTTCTTT; cdr3_aa: CASSVEDRNTEAFF
v_call: TRBV18; j_call: TRBJ1-1; d_call: .; cdr3_length: 15; cdr3_nt: TGTGCCAGCTCACCATCGACAGGAAAGGTCACTGAAGCTTTCTTT; cdr3_aa: CASSPSTGKVTEAFF
v_call: TRBV25-1; j_call: TRBJ1-1; d_call: TRBD1; cdr3_length: 14; cdr3_nt: TGTGCCAGCAGTGACGCCGGCAGGGGGACTGAAGCTTTCTTT; cdr3_aa: CASSDAGRGTEAFF
v_call: TRBV4-2; j_call: TRBJ1-2; d_call: .; cdr3_length: 14; cdr3_nt: TGTGCCAGCAGCCCGCCCCCCGGAGGCAGGGGCTACACCTTC; cdr3_aa: CASSPPPGGRGYTF
v_call: TRBV19; j_call: TRBJ2-4; d_call: TRBD1; cdr3_length: 15; cdr3_nt: TGTGCCAGTAGTCAAACCGGGACAGGGATAAACATTCAGTACTTC; cdr3_aa: CASSQTGTGINIQYF
v_call: TRBV6-1; j_call: TRBJ2-1; d_call: .; cdr3_length: 11; cdr3_nt: TGTGCCGTTCGGCGGGGCAATGAGCAGTTCTTC; cdr3_aa: CAVRRGNEQFF
v_call: TRBV7-8; j_call: TRBJ1-1; d_call: .; cdr3_length: 16; cdr3_nt: TGTGCCAGCAGCATAGGTGGGAGGATGAGGAACACTGAAGCTTTCTTT; cdr3_aa: CASSIGGRMRNTEAFF
v_call: TRBV28; j_call: TRBJ1-2; d_call: TRBD1; cdr3_length: 16; cdr3_nt: TGTGCCAGCAAACAGCCCCCGGGACAGGGAAGATATGGCTACACCTTC; cdr3_aa: CASKQPPGQGRYGYTF
v_call: TRBV2; j_call: TRBJ2-2; d_call: TRBD1; cdr3_length: 15; cdr3_nt: TGTGCCAGCAGTGTAAGGGGACAGGGGGCCGGGGAGCTGTTTTTT; cdr3_aa: CASSVRGQGAGELFF
v_call: TRBV11-2; j_call: TRBJ1-1; d_call: .; cdr3_length: 13; cdr3_nt: TGTGCCAGCAGCTTAGCAGGGTCCCAGGAAGCTTTCTTT; cdr3_aa: CASSLAGSQEAFF
v_call: TRBV6-1; j_call: TRBJ1-5; d_call: .; cdr3_length: 13; cdr3_nt: TGTGCCAGCAGCAACAGTGGGCCTCGGCCCCAGCATTTT; cdr3_aa: CASSNSGPRPQHF
v_call: TRBV28; j_call: TRBJ2-7; d_call: TRBD2; cdr3_length: 15; cdr3_nt: TGTGCCAGCAGTTTTTTGAGCGGGGGGGCATACGAGCAGTACTTC; cdr3_aa: CASSFLSGGAYEQYF
v_call: TRBV28; j_call: TRBJ2-5; d_call: .; cdr3_length: 14; cdr3_nt: TGTGCCAGCAGTTTGAGAGGGTCCCAAGAGACCCAGTACTTC; cdr3_aa: CASSLRGSQETQYF
v_call: TRBV2; j_call: TRBJ2-5; d_call: TRBD2; cdr3_length: 14; cdr3_nt: TGTGCCAGCAGGCCTGCGGGGGGGCAAGAGACCCAGTACTTC; cdr3_aa: CASRPAGGQETQYF
v_call: TRBV10-2; j_call: TRBJ2-7; d_call: TRBD2; cdr3_length: 13; cdr3_nt: TGCGCCAGCAGTGAAGCGGGGGTCCACGAGCAGTACTTC; cdr3_aa: CASSEAGVHEQYF